The sequence of this T cell receptor (beta chain) was determined in a study of molecular identifiers for immune sequencing clone quantification. Overall study results and limits: Spiked-in Jurkat TCR RNA corresponding to one cell was reported as detectable against 750,000 to 1,000,000 naive cells.

Sorting isolated naive CD8 T cells as CD8+CD4-CCR7+CD45RA+ events. With listed TCR primers and previously described methods, bulk TCR libraries were prepared. TCRdb reanalysed the PCR reads using MiXCR and keeps one entry per CDR3 protein. This sample has 80,000 to 130,000 distinct CDR3 sequences, with under 40% found just once. Worth noting for this clonotype: Its antigen remains unknown. Germline is not matched at one junction end, which may reflect a read error.

The CDR3 is 15 residues long. From germline, CDR1 is MDHEN and CDR2 SYDVKM. Sequenced: naive CD8+ T cells from blood, with Jurkat cell RNA spiked in. Subset denoted: FACS-sorted CD8+CD4-CCR7+CD45RA+ naive T cells. This receptor was taken from a human donor in good health. Some libraries in this study had Jurkat cell RNA spiked in. The J gene is TRBJ2-3, the V gene TRBV28; possible D gene TRBD2, 6 bases. In DNA, the CDR3 is TGTGCCAGCAGTTGGGGGGTCTTTAGCACAGATATGCAGTATTTT. It yields the protein CASSWGVFSTDMQYF.